Shown below are 32 T cell receptor beta chains from a single sample sequenced in a study of T cell responses to AZD1222 COVID-19 vaccine. Sequencing used immunoSEQ multiplex PCR; TCRdb keeps in-frame clones, though not all of them. The profile shows roughly 140,000 clones, approximately 88% of them singletons. Here the sequenced sample was peripheral blood, taken on day 0 of AZD1222 vaccination. These receptors came from an adult in good health.

The rearrangement uses TRBV3-1 (or the pseudogene TRBV3-2) and TRBJ1-2; 12 bases match TRBD1. There are 14 residues in the CDR3. The germline V gene encodes CDR1 LGHDT and CDR2 YNNKEL (reference sequence). After removal of 5 bases from V and 7 bases from J, the junction contained 5 bases not matched to a gene. The CDR3 DNA sequence: TGTGCCAGCAGCGGGGACAGGGGGCTCGGTGGCTACACCTTC. It specifies CASSGDRGLGGYTF.

V usage is TRBV11-2 and J usage is TRBJ1-1; D unresolved. With 3 bases removed from V and 3 bases from J, the gap between germline ends came to 8 bases. The CDR3 sequence is 13 residues long. Germline V lookup: CDR1 SGHAT, CDR2 FQNNGV. The CDR3 sequence: CASSFGPDTEAFF. Written as DNA, the CDR3 is TGTGCCAGCAGCTTTGGACCCGACACTGAAGCTTTCTTT.

The gene calls are TRBV29-1 and TRBJ2-1, with D perhaps assigned TRBD1 or TRBD2 (7 bases each). The germline V gene has CDR1 SQVTM and CDR2 ANQGSEA. Trimming removed 5 bases at V and 6 bases at J, with 14 bases between. The CDR3 extends over 13 amino acids. CDR3 nucleotides: TGCAGCGTTAGACAGGGCGGGGGCAATGAGCAGTTCTTC. As protein: CSVRQGGGNEQFF.

The chain joins TRBV11-2 to TRBJ1-3; TRBD1 is a possible D gene (5 bases). CDR3 length: 14 amino acids. The germline CDR1 and CDR2 sequences are SGHAT and FQNNGV. The V end was cut by 5 bases, the J end by 2 bases, with 10 bases between. CDR3 DNA: TGTGCCAGCAGCCTTCTGACAGCTGGAAACACCATATATTTT. The encoded protein is CASSLLTAGNTIYF.

The table lists this clone with a count of one. The chain employs TRBV29-1 and TRBJ2-1; 8 bases agree with TRBD2. Germline lookup yields CDR1 SQVTM and CDR2 ANQGSEA. This CDR3 region has 13 residues. CDR3 amino acids: CGMVSGAYNEQFF. The CDR3 nucleotides read TGCGGGATGGTTAGCGGGGCCTACAATGAGCAGTTCTTC.

The gene calls are TRBV6-6 and TRBJ1-5, with D uncertain. CDR1 and CDR2 (germline): MNHNY, SVGAGI (reference sequence). CDR3 size: 14 residues. Trimming took off 5 bases at V and 1 base at J, with 9 bases between the two ends. The CDR3 spells CASSPQTSNQPQHF. DNA of the CDR3: TGTGCCAGCAGTCCACAGACAAGCAATCAGCCCCAGCATTTT.

The count of this clone is one. As DNA, the CDR3 is TGTGCCAGCAGTCTCACCCCAACTGATCCGTACGAGCAGTACTTC. Amino acid sequence: CASSLTPTDPYEQYF. This chain uses TRBV27 with TRBJ2-7; the D is unclear. This CDR3 is 15 amino acids long. The V end was cut by 5 bases, the J end by 4 bases, with 18 bases between. The germline CDR1 and CDR2 sequences are MNHEY and SMNVEV (reference sequence).

The rearrangement joins TRBV5-1 to TRBJ2-5, with no clear D. V was cut by 6 bases and J by 5 bases, with 20 bases left in between. This CDR3 spans 15 amino acids. CDR1 and CDR2 (germline): SGHRS, YFSETQ. DNA of the CDR3: TGCGCCAGCACGACCCAATTGACACCCGGGGAGACCCAGTACTTC. Translated, it gives CASTTQLTPGETQYF.

J is TRBJ2-7 and V is TRBV2, with D maybe TRBD2 (5 bases). The germline V gene encodes CDR1 SNHLY and CDR2 FYNNEI. Trimming cost V 4 bases and J 0 bases, with 10 bases left between them. The CDR3 spans 14 residues. The CDR3 DNA reads TGTGCCAGCAGTGTCGGTGGGAGCTCCTACGAGCAGTACTTC. As protein: CASSVGGSSYEQYF.

This chain links TRBV15 with TRBJ1-1; tentatively, D is TRBD1 (5 bases). The CDR3 consists of 13 residues. Trimming pared 4 bases from V and 8 bases from J, leaving 14 bases between. Germline CDR1 is LNHNV and CDR2 is YYDKDF (reference sequence). CDR3 in amino acids: CATSTRLAGEAFF. DNA of the CDR3: TGTGCCACCAGCACACGGCTGGCAGGGGAAGCTTTCTTT. Combining the CDR3 with reference TRBV15 and TRBJ1-1 gives the whole variable domain DAMVIQNPRYQVTQFGKPVTLSCSQTLNHNVMYWYQQKSSQAPKLLFHYYDKDFNNEADTPDNFQSRRPNTSFCFLDIRSPGLGDTAMYLCATSTRLAGEAFFGQGTRLTVV.

This sequence joins TRBV5-1 and TRBJ1-6; D is unclear. Germline loops: CDR1 SGHRS, CDR2 YFSETQ. Trimming took off 1 base at V and 7 bases at J, with 9 bases between the two ends. This CDR3 comprises 14 residues. CDR3 DNA sequence: TGCGCCAGCAGCTTGACCGCCCCAAATTCACCCCTCCACTTT. Residues: CASSLTAPNSPLHF.

The DNA of the CDR3 is TGCAGCGTCTTAAAGTCCGGGACAGGCTATGGCTACACCTTC. It translates to CSVLKSGTGYGYTF. V is TRBV29-1 and J is TRBJ1-2; 8 bases are a match to TRBD1. This CDR3 is built from 14 residues. Germline CDR1 is SQVTM and CDR2 is ANQGSEA. Unmatched junction bases numbered 10, after V lost 6 bases and J lost 4 bases.

This sequence joins TRBV10-3 and TRBJ2-7; D might be TRBD1 (6 bases). With 8 bases removed from V and 0 bases from J, the gap between germline ends came to 20 bases. This CDR3 region has 16 residues. Germline V gene sequence: CDR1 ENHRY, CDR2 SYGVKD. For the CDR3, the DNA is TGTGCCATCGCCGCTCCCGGTAGGACAGTCTCCTACGAGCAGTACTTC. Its protein product is CAIAAPGRTVSYEQYF.

The chain combines TRBV2 with TRBJ1-1; D call uncertain. The CDR3 has 11 amino acids. Trimming pared 6 bases from V and 1 base from J, leaving 3 bases between. CDR1 and CDR2 (germline): SNHLY, FYNNEI. The CDR3 spells CASRPNTEAFF. CDR3 in DNA: TGTGCCAGCAGACCGAACACTGAAGCTTTCTTT.

This chain joins TRBV27 and TRBJ2-2; D is possibly TRBD2 (6 bases). Germline lookup yields CDR1 MNHEY and CDR2 SMNVEV (reference sequence). There are 15 residues in the CDR3. V lost 2 bases and J 3 bases, leaving 10 bases between the germline ends. The CDR3 loop reads CASSLGAGYTGELFF. In nucleotides, the CDR3 is TGTGCCAGCAGTTTAGGAGCGGGCTACACCGGGGAGCTGTTTTTT.

The sample holds one count of this clone. The chain uses TRBV3-1 (or the pseudogene TRBV3-2) and TRBJ1-6, with 7 bases that match TRBD1. CDR3 size: 17 residues. Germline CDR1 and CDR2: LGHDT and YNNKEL (reference sequence). The J segment lost 8 bases and the V segment lost 5 bases, leaving 15 bases of the junction unmatched. The CDR3, as DNA: TGTGCCAGCAGCGCCCTACGGGACAGCTCAGCCCATTCACCCCTCCACTTT. It codes for CASSALRDSSAHSPLHF.

The rearrangement uses TRBV5-4 and TRBJ1-2; D gene ambiguous. Germline CDR1 is SGHNT and CDR2 is YYREEE (reference sequence). CDR3 length: 13 amino acids. V lost 0 bases to trimming and J lost 4 bases, with 7 bases between them. The CDR3 coding sequence is TGTGCCAGCAGCTTGGCGGCAGTCTATGGCTACACCTTC. It specifies CASSLAAVYGYTF.

The V and J genes are TRBV27 and TRBJ2-7; D is unclear. Trimming removed 4 bases at V and 1 base at J, with 11 bases between. CDR1 is MNHEY, CDR2 SMNVEV, per germline (reference sequence). The CDR3 runs 14 residues. The CDR3 loop is CASSSDLESYEQYF. CDR3 coding DNA: TGTGCCAGCAGTTCAGACCTGGAATCCTACGAGCAGTACTTC.

The rearrangement links TRBV3-1 (or the pseudogene TRBV3-2) to TRBJ2-2; TRBD2 aligns across 11 bases. V lost 1 base to trimming and J lost 6 bases; unmatched junction nucleotides: 4. The germline CDR1 and CDR2 sequences are LGHDT and YNNKEL (reference sequence). CDR3 length: 16 amino acids. In DNA, the CDR3 is TGTGCCAGCAGCCAAGGGGCTAGCGGGAGGCCCGGGGAGCTGTTTTTT. Its protein product is CASSQGASGRPGELFF.

The rearrangement links TRBV18 to TRBJ2-5; D is ambiguous. With 3 bases removed from V and 3 bases from J, the gap between germline ends came to 8 bases. The CDR3 sequence is 13 residues long. Germline loops: CDR1 KGHSH, CDR2 LQKENI. CDR3 bases: TGTGCCAGCTCACCTTTAGCCAAAGAGACCCAGTACTTC. The encoded protein is CASSPLAKETQYF.

The chain joins TRBV7-2 to TRBJ1-3; no reliable D call. Germline V lookup: CDR1 SGHTA, CDR2 FQGNSA. The length of the CDR3 is 16 residues. V was cut by 3 bases and J by 0 bases, with 12 bases left in between. CDR3 protein: CASSFMNTYSGNTIYF. For the CDR3, the DNA is TGTGCCAGCAGCTTTATGAACACGTACTCTGGAAACACCATATATTTT.

J is TRBJ2-5 and V is TRBV7-9, with 13 positions matching TRBD2. Germline V CDR1 and CDR2: SEHNR, FQNEAQ (reference sequence). CDR3 length equals 18 residues. Germline trimming cut 1 base from V and 0 bases from J; bases unmatched to any gene: 5. The CDR3 loop reads CASSLDRLAGGYQETQYF. For the CDR3, the DNA is TGTGCCAGCAGCTTAGATCGACTAGCGGGAGGATACCAAGAGACCCAGTACTTC.

A single count supports this clone. J is TRBJ1-1 and V is TRBV12-3 or TRBV12-4; D not certain. This CDR3 has 13 residues. V was shortened by 3 bases and J by 10 bases, with 15 bases between the two germline ends. CDR3 sequence (DNA): TGTGCCAGCAGTTTTGTCGGACCCCCCGGAGCTTTCTTT. Encoded protein: CASSFVGPPGAFF.

The chain carries TRBV19 and TRBJ2-7; D is perhaps TRBD1 (5 bases). This CDR3 contains 14 residues. CDR1 and CDR2 (germline): LNHDA, SQIVND (reference sequence). The V and J ends lost 5 bases and 2 bases respectively, with 13 bases between them. The CDR3 is CASSPQGLPYEQYF. Written as DNA, the CDR3 is TGTGCCAGTAGTCCTCAGGGTCTCCCCTACGAGCAGTACTTC.

V and J are TRBV6-2 or TRBV6-3 and TRBJ2-1; D call uncertain. The CDR3 sequence is 15 residues long. Germline values: CDR1 MNHEY, CDR2 SVGEGT. Trimming removed 3 bases from V and 3 bases from J, with 12 bases in between. The CDR3 sequence: CASSYNRPLYNEQFF. The CDR3 coding sequence is TGTGCCAGCAGTTATAATAGGCCCCTCTACAATGAGCAGTTCTTC.

V is TRBV3-1 (or the pseudogene TRBV3-2) and J is TRBJ1-4; D gene uncertain. V was shortened by 0 bases and J by 5 bases, with 10 bases between the two germline ends. This CDR3 region has 15 residues. Looked up from germline, CDR1 is LGHDT and CDR2 is YNNKEL (reference sequence). The CDR3: CASSQDTDRNEKLFF. CDR3 bases: TGTGCCAGCAGCCAAGATACGGACCGAAATGAAAAACTGTTTTTT.

The chain uses TRBV30 and TRBJ1-6; the D gene is possibly TRBD1 (5 bases). Germline V lookup: CDR1 GTSNPN, CDR2 SVGIG (reference sequence). V was shortened by 3 bases and J by 10 bases, with 16 bases between the two germline ends. This CDR3 is 14 amino acids long. The CDR3 spells CAWRVGAEGSPLHF. The CDR3 nucleotides read TGTGCCTGGAGGGTTGGGGCGGAGGGATCACCCCTCCACTTT.

This clone showed up just once. The chain uses TRBV6-5 and TRBJ2-2; D gene uncertain. Trimming pared 7 bases from V and 7 bases from J, leaving 19 bases between. Germline loops: CDR1 MNHEY, CDR2 SVGAGI. CDR3 length: 15 amino acids. CDR3 sequence (DNA): TGTGCCAGCAACGAAATAGGGCCCCGCGGCGGGGAGCTGTTTTTT. Its translation is CASNEIGPRGGELFF.

The chain uses TRBV7-3 and TRBJ2-1, with 14 positions matching TRBD2. The CDR3 consists of 16 residues. In germline, CDR1 is SGHTA, CDR2 FQGTGA. V trimming: 4 bases; J trimming: 7 bases; junction bases outside the gene matches: 6. CDR3 sequence: CASSSGLAGGFNEQFF. The CDR3 nucleotides read TGTGCCAGCAGCTCCGGACTAGCGGGAGGTTTTAATGAGCAGTTCTTC.

The CDR3 sequence is CASSRGTWGTGYEQYF. CDR3 coding DNA: TGTGCCAGCAGCCGCGGGACCTGGGGAACCGGGTACGAGCAGTACTTC. This rearrangement joins TRBV27 to TRBJ2-7, with D possibly TRBD2 on 6 matching bases. The germline CDR1 and CDR2 sequences are MNHEY and SMNVEV (reference sequence). Trimming took 6 bases from V and 4 from J, leaving 22 bases between them. The CDR3 spans 16 residues.

The chain recombines TRBV6-2 or TRBV6-3 with TRBJ2-7; D gene ambiguous. Trimming took off 4 bases at V and 5 bases at J, with 15 bases between the two ends. Germline CDR1 MNHEY, CDR2 SVGEGT. The CDR3 has 14 amino acids. The CDR3 DNA is TGTGCCAGCAGTTCACTAAGTGGGTCCCACGAGCAGTACTTC. Its protein product is CASSSLSGSHEQYF.

The chain carries TRBV4-2 and TRBJ2-5, with D possibly TRBD2 on 6 matching bases. Germline-derived CDR1 and CDR2 are LGHNA and YNFKEQ. The length of the CDR3 is 15 residues. The V end was cut by 1 base, the J end by 2 bases, with 11 bases between. The CDR3: CASSQGGTSQETQYF. CDR3 sequence (DNA): TGTGCCAGCAGCCAAGGAGGGACTTCGCAAGAGACCCAGTACTTC.